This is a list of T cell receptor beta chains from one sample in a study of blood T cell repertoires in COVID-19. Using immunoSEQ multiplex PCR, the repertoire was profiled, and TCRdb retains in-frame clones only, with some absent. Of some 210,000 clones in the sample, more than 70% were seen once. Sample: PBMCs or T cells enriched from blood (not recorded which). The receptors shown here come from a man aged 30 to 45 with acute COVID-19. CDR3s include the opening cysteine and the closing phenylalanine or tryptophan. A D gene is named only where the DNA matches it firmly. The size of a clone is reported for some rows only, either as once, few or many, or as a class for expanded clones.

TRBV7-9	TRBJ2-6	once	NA	CASSLAAGNPSGANVLTF	TGTGCCAGCAGCTTAGCGGCAGGGAATCCCTCTGGGGCCAACGTCCTGACTTTC
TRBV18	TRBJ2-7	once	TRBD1	CASSPPEKGQGSYEQYF	TGTGCCAGCTCACCACCGGAAAAGGGACAGGGGTCCTACGAGCAGTACTTC
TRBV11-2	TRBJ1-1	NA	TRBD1	CASSPRQGVTEAFF	TGTGCCAGCAGCCCCCGACAGGGGGTAACTGAAGCTTTCTTT
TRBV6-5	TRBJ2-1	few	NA	CASSYSPGFNEQFF	TGTGCCAGCAGTTACTCGCCAGGGTTCAATGAGCAGTTCTTC
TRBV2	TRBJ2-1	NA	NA	CASMYEGISNEQFF	TGTGCCAGTATGTACGAGGGCATATCCAATGAGCAGTTCTTC
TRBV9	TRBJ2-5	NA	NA	CASSVSPPNF	TGTGCCAGCAGCGTATCCCCCCCAAACTTC
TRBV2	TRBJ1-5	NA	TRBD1	CASRDRENSNQPQHF	TGTGCCAGCAGGGACAGGGAAAATAGCAATCAGCCCCAGCATTTT
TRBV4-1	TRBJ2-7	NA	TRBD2	CASSPLRTSGSYEQYF	TGCGCCAGCAGCCCACTTAGGACTAGCGGCTCCTACGAGCAGTACTTC
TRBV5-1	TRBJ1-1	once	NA	CANSPGVLNTEAFF	TGCGCCAACAGTCCAGGGGTCTTGAACACTGAAGCTTTCTTT
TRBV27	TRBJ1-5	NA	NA	CASSAVGGNQPQHF	TGTGCCAGCAGTGCGGTAGGAGGCAATCAGCCCCAGCATTTT
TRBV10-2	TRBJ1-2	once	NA	CASSEPDRPRYGYTF	TGCGCCAGCAGTGAGCCCGACAGGCCGAGATATGGCTACACCTTC
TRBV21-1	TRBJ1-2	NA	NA	CASSKPRRGKGYGYTF	TGTGCCAGCAGCAAACCCCGCAGGGGAAAAGGATATGGCTACACCTTC
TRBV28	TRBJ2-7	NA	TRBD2	CASSLAGGPDYEQYF	TGTGCCAGCAGCCTTGCGGGGGGGCCTGACTACGAGCAGTACTTC
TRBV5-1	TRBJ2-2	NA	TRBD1	CASSLAGTGSAGELFF	TGCGCCAGCAGCTTGGCGGGGACAGGGAGCGCCGGGGAGCTGTTTTTT
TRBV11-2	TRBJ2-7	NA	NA	CASSSRPVSYEQYF	TGTGCCAGCAGCTCGAGGCCGGTTTCCTACGAGCAGTACTTC
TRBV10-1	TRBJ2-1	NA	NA	CASSPNIGGNEQFF	TGCGCCAGCAGTCCTAACATCGGAGGAAATGAGCAGTTCTTC
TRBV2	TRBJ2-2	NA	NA	CASRKQGGNTGELFF	TGTGCCAGCAGGAAGCAGGGGGGAAACACCGGGGAGCTGTTTTTT
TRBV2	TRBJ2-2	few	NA	CASRLRDYTGELFF	TGTGCCAGCAGACTCCGGGACTACACCGGGGAGCTGTTTTTT
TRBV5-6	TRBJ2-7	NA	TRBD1	CASTLGTGYEQYF	TGTGCCAGCACCTTAGGGACAGGCTACGAGCAGTACTTC
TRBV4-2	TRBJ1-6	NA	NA	CASSDSDRLDSPLHF	TGTGCCAGCAGCGACTCAGACAGATTAGATTCACCCCTCCACTTT
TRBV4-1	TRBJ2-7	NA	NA	CASSQVYRGGYEQYF	TGCGCCAGCAGCCAAGTATACAGGGGAGGCTACGAGCAGTACTTC
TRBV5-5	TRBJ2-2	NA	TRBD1	CASSAGTVNTGELFF	TGTGCCAGCAGCGCCGGGACAGTGAACACCGGGGAGCTGTTTTTT
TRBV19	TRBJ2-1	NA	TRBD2	CASRASGSYNEQFF	TGTGCCAGTCGAGCCAGCGGGAGTTACAATGAGCAGTTCTTC
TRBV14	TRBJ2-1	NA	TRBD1	CASSQTNRGNEQFF	TGTGCCAGCAGTCAAACAAACAGGGGGAATGAGCAGTTCTTC
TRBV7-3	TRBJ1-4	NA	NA	CASSFRNGCFVRQTNNEKLFF	TGTGCCAGCAGCTTCAGAAACGGCTGCTTCGTGAGACAAACAAACAATGAAAAACTGTTTTTT
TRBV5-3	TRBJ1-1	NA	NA	CARSHWVRGWTEAFF	TGTGCCAGAAGTCATTGGGTCAGGGGTTGGACTGAAGCTTTCTTT
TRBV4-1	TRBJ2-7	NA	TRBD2	CASSPEQAGVGEQYF	TGCGCCAGCAGCCCGGAACAAGCGGGGGTAGGGGAGCAGTACTTC
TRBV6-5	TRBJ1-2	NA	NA	CASRKGSEGYTF	TGTGCCAGCAGGAAGGGGTCGGAAGGCTACACCTTC
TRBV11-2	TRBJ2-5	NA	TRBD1	CASSLNGQGAQETQYF	TGTGCCAGCAGCTTAAACGGACAGGGGGCCCAAGAGACCCAGTACTTC
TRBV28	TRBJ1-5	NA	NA	CASSIVRGYQPQHF	TGTGCCAGCAGTATTGTCAGGGGTTATCAGCCCCAGCATTTT
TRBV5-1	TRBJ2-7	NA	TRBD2	CASSFGKGLAGRRYEQYF	TGCGCCAGCAGTTTTGGAAAAGGACTAGCGGGGAGAAGGTACGAGCAGTACTTC
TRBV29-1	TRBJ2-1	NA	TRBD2	CSVLRTSGGAGNEQFF	TGCAGCGTCCTCCGGACTAGCGGGGGGGCGGGAAATGAGCAGTTCTTC
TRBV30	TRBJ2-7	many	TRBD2	CAGSGGPSYEQYF	TGTGCCGGTAGCGGGGGGCCCTCCTACGAGCAGTACTTC
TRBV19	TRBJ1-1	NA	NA	CASSEHLNTEAFF	TGTGCCAGTAGCGAACATCTGAACACTGAAGCTTTCTTT
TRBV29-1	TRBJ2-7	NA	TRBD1	CSVGDRGYEQYF	TGCAGCGTTGGGGACAGGGGGTACGAGCAGTACTTC
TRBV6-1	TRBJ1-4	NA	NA	CASSEVGYVEKLFF	TGTGCCAGCAGTGAAGTGGGCTACGTGGAAAAACTGTTTTTT
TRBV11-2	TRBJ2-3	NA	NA	CASSLGGLSTDTQYF	TGTGCCAGCAGCTTAGGCGGACTAAGCACAGATACGCAGTATTTT
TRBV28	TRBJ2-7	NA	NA	CASSLRGFGYEQYF	TGTGCCAGCAGTTTACGGGGGTTCGGCTACGAGCAGTACTTC
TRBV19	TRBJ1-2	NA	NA	CASSIKGTFYTF	TGTGCCAGTAGTATAAAAGGGACATTCTACACCTTC
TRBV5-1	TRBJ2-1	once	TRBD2	CASSLVVAGGLYNEQFF	TGCGCCAGCAGCTTGGTAGTAGCGGGGGGCCTCTACAATGAGCAGTTCTTC
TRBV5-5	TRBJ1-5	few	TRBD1	CASSLVDRGNQPQHF	TGTGCCAGCAGCTTGGTCGACAGGGGCAATCAGCCCCAGCATTTT
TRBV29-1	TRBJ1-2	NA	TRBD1	CSAQTGGYGYTF	TGCAGCGCCCAAACAGGGGGCTATGGCTACACCTTC
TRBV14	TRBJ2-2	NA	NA	CASSQDYGELFF	TGTGCCAGCAGCCAAGATTATGGGGAGCTGTTTTTT
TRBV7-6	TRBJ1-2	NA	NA	CASIKRLPRGWGVRNYGYTF	TGTGCCAGCATCAAGCGGCTACCCCGGGGCTGGGGGGTGCGCAACTATGGCTACACCTTC
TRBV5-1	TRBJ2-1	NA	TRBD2	CASSDYGLAENEQFF	TGCGCCAGCAGCGATTATGGACTAGCGGAGAATGAGCAGTTCTTC
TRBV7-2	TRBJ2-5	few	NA	CASSLSRVETQYF	TGTGCCAGCAGCTTATCCAGGGTAGAGACCCAGTACTTC
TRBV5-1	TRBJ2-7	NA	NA	CASSLATGSSYEQYF	TGCGCCAGCAGCTTGGCCACAGGGTCCTCCTACGAGCAGTACTTC
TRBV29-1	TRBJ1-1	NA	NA	CSVDPHRLTEAFF	TGCAGCGTCGACCCCCACAGGTTGACTGAAGCTTTCTTT
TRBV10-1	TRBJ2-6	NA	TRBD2	CASSDSKIIAGGAGANVLTF	TGCGCCAGCAGTGATTCGAAGATTATAGCGGGGGGCGCCGGGGCCAACGTCCTGACTTTC
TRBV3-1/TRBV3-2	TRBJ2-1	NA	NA	CASSQSTTDFYNEQFF	TGTGCCAGCAGCCAATCAACGACAGACTTCTACAATGAGCAGTTCTTC
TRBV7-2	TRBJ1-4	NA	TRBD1	CASSPGGGTEKLFF	TGTGCCAGCAGCCCAGGGGGAGGAACGGAAAAACTGTTTTTT
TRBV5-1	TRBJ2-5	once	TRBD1	CASSLTGGMETQYF	TGCGCCAGCAGCTTAACAGGGGGCATGGAGACCCAGTACTTC